What follows are 17 T cell receptor beta chains derived from one specimen sequenced in a study of blood T cell repertoires in COVID-19. The repertoire was sequenced with immunoSEQ multiplex PCR; TCRdb's copy has only in-frame clones and lacks some. Of more than 200,000 clones listed, roughly 86% are singletons. The material sequenced was peripheral blood. These receptor sequences come from a woman aged 55-70 years with COVID-19, enrolled during active disease.

The chain is built from TRBV5-1 and TRBJ2-1; D possibly corresponds to TRBD1 (5 bases). This CDR3 is built from 15 residues. The V gene lost 0 bases and the J gene lost 7 bases, with 14 bases spanning the gap. Germline V gene lookup returns CDR1 SGHRS and CDR2 YFSETQ. CDR3 region: CASSLAGSAANEQFF. DNA of the CDR3: TGCGCCAGCAGCTTGGCAGGGTCGGCCGCAAATGAGCAGTTCTTC.

The rearrangement links TRBV5-5 to TRBJ1-1; D call uncertain. V was pared by 4 bases and J by 2 bases, with 9 bases between. The CDR3 contains 13 residues. Germline lookup yields CDR1 SGHKS and CDR2 YYEKEE (reference sequence). The CDR3 DNA reads as TGTGCCAGCAGCGTACAGAGTAACACTGAAGCTTTCTTT. Translation gives CASSVQSNTEAFF.

The chain recombines TRBV5-4 with TRBJ1-2; 7 nucleotides align to TRBD1. Per germline, CDR1 SGHNT and CDR2 YYREEE (reference sequence). The CDR3 sequence is 15 residues long. Trimming at V came to 2 bases and at J to 2 bases, leaving 6 bases not matched to a gene. DNA of the CDR3: TGTGCCAGCAGCTTATCGGGACAGATAAACTATGGCTACACCTTC. Its protein is CASSLSGQINYGYTF.

V is TRBV20-1 and J is TRBJ1-2, with D hard to call. This CDR3 spans 10 amino acids. Per the germline V gene, CDR1 is DFQATT and CDR2 is SNEGSKA (reference sequence). Trimming removed 5 bases at V and 4 bases at J, with 5 bases between. CDR3 DNA: TGCAGTGCTTCTCCCTATGGCTACACCTTC. Translated, it gives CSASPYGYTF.

This chain links TRBV2 with TRBJ2-5, with TRBD2 matching over 7 bases. There are 14 residues in the CDR3. With 8 bases clipped from V and 1 base from J, the junction kept 7 bases outside the gene matches. The V gene's germline CDR1 is SNHLY and CDR2 FYNNEI. The CDR3: CASVSLAVQETQYF. CDR3 nucleotide sequence: TGTGCCAGCGTATCGCTAGCGGTCCAAGAGACCCAGTACTTC.

V usage is TRBV7-9 and J usage is TRBJ1-6; 11 bases agree with TRBD1. The CDR3 is made up of 16 amino acids. In germline, CDR1 is SEHNR, CDR2 FQNEAQ (reference sequence). With 0 bases clipped from V and 10 bases from J, the junction kept 5 bases outside the gene matches. DNA of the CDR3: TGTGCCAGCAGCTTAGCTTCTAGGACAGGGGGCTCACCCCTCCACTTT. The encoded protein is CASSLASRTGGSPLHF.

This chain links TRBV18 with TRBJ1-3; D gene unclear. Trimming took off 0 bases at V and 2 bases at J, with 8 bases between the two ends. Germline V gene data show CDR1 as KGHSH and CDR2 as LQKENI. This CDR3 has 15 amino acids. The CDR3 bases are TGTGCCAGCTCACCACCCGTGGGCACTGGAAACACCATATATTTT. This gives the protein CASSPPVGTGNTIYF.

In this sample, this clone turned up a few times. This chain uses TRBV28 with TRBJ1-2; tentatively, D is TRBD1 (6 bases). V was cut by 5 bases and J by 4 bases, with 20 bases left in between. Germline assignment: CDR1 MDHEN and CDR2 SYDVKM. This CDR3 contains 16 residues. The CDR3 nucleotides read TGTGCCAGCAGTCCCCAAGGTCTGGACAGCGGCTATGGCTACACCTTC. Protein: CASSPQGLDSGYGYTF.

The V gene is TRBV19, the J gene TRBJ2-1; 7 bases agree with TRBD2. V lost 4 bases, J lost 2 bases, and 5 bases stayed unmatched. Germline CDR1 and CDR2: LNHDA and SQIVND (reference sequence). This CDR3 has 15 residues. Here the CDR3 reads CASSTGLPTYNEQFF. The CDR3 DNA follows: TGTGCCAGTAGTACGGGACTACCTACCTACAATGAGCAGTTCTTC. The whole variable domain, remainder taken from reference TRBV19 and TRBJ2-1, is DGGITQSPKYLFRKEGQNVTLSCEQNLNHDAMYWYRQDPGQGLRLIYYSQIVNDFQKGDIAEGYSVSREKKESFPLTVTSAQKNPTAFYLCASSTGLPTYNEQFFGPGTRLTVL.

The V and J genes are TRBV11-3 and TRBJ2-7; D ambiguous. Trimming left V 0 bases short and J 0 bases short, with 6 bases between. From germline, CDR1 is SGHNT and CDR2 YENEEA. The CDR3 spans 14 residues. CDR3 DNA sequence: TGTGCCAGCAGCTTAGATTCAGGCTCCTACGAGCAGTACTTC. Amino acid sequence: CASSLDSGSYEQYF.

The rearrangement joins TRBV6-5 to TRBJ1-1; 9 bases line up with TRBD1. J was trimmed by 3 bases and V by 8 bases; bases with no gene match: 7. Germline V gene sequence: CDR1 MNHEY, CDR2 SVGAGI. The CDR3 spans 14 residues. CDR3: CASFYRGRHTEAFF. In DNA form, the CDR3 reads TGTGCCAGCTTCTACAGGGGGCGGCACACTGAAGCTTTCTTT.

This clone came up a few times. The chain couples TRBV28 to TRBJ1-1; D uncertain. Germline V lookup: CDR1 MDHEN, CDR2 SYDVKM. With 2 bases removed from V and 6 bases from J, the gap between germline ends came to 7 bases. CDR3 length: 12 amino acids. This CDR3 is CASSLRQSEAFF. The CDR3 DNA follows: TGTGCCAGCAGTTTACGCCAGTCTGAAGCTTTCTTT.

This rearrangement joins TRBV20-1 to TRBJ1-2, with a possible D match to TRBD1 (5 bases). CDR3 size: 11 residues. V gave up 7 bases and J gave up 8 bases, with 14 bases separating them. Germline V CDR1 and CDR2: DFQATT, SNEGSKA (reference sequence). Here the CDR3 DNA reads TGCAGTGTTGCTGGGGCGGGGGGCTACACCTTC. Translated: CSVAGAGGYTF.

By share, this clone ranks as medium-sized. The J gene is TRBJ1-2, the V gene TRBV4-3; TRBD1 aligns across 9 bases. Germline V gene sequence: CDR1 LGHNA, CDR2 YSLEER. CDR3 length equals 17 residues. V was clipped by 0 bases and J by 2 bases; unmatched bases: 7. CDR3 sequence (DNA): TGCGCCAGCAGCCAAGATTGGGACAGGGTGTCCAACTATGGCTACACCTTC. This encodes CASSQDWDRVSNYGYTF.

This chain joins TRBV10-3 and TRBJ1-1; 12 nucleotides align to TRBD1. Losses at the gene ends were 7 bases for V and 8 bases for J; bases not matched to a gene: 5. The length of the CDR3 is 13 residues. Germline V gives CDR1 ENHRY, CDR2 SYGVKD. The CDR3 bases are TGTGCCATCACGGGACAGGGGGCATCAGAAGCTTTCTTT. Translating it yields CAITGQGASEAFF.

The chain joins TRBV4-2 to TRBJ1-2, with D tentatively TRBD1 (5 bases). Trimming stripped 4 bases from V and 4 bases from J, with 10 bases between. Per the germline V gene, CDR1 is LGHNA and CDR2 is YNFKEQ. The CDR3 is 13 amino acids. The CDR3 region has the DNA TGTGCCAGCAGCCTAGGGGCTGGCTATGGCTACACCTTC. Its protein product is CASSLGAGYGYTF.

In DNA form, the CDR3 reads TGTGCCAGCAGCTTGGTCTTTAGCTCCTACAATGAGCAGTTCTTC. Encoded protein: CASSLVFSSYNEQFF. The chain has TRBV5-5 and TRBJ2-1; D is unclear. Germline V CDR1 and CDR2: SGHKS, YYEKEE (reference sequence). Between the trimmed V and J ends, which lost 0 bases and 0 bases, there was a span of 7 bases. CDR3 length equals 15 residues.